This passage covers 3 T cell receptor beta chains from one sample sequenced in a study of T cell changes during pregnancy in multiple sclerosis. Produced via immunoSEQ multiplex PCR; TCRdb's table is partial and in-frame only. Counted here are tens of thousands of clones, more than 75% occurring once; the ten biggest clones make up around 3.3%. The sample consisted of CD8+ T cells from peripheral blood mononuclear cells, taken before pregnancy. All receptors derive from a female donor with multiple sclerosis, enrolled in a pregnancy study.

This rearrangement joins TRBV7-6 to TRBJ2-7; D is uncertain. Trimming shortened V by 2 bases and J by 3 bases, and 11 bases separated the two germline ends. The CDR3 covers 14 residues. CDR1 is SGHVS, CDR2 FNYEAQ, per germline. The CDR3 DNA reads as TGTGCCAGCAGCTTATCGACGGCGGACTACGAGCAGTACTTC. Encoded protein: CASSLSTADYEQYF.

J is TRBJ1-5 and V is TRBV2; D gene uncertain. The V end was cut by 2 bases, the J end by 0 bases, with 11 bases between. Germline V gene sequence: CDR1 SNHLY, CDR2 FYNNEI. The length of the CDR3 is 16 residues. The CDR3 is CASSEIGQYSNQPQHF. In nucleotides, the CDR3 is TGTGCCAGCAGTGAAATTGGTCAGTATAGCAATCAGCCCCAGCATTTT.

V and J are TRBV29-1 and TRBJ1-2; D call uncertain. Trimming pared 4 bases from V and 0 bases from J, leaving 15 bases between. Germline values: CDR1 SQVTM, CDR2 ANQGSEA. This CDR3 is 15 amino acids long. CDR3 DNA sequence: TGCAGCGTTGTAACCGACTTACCCTCTAACTATGGCTACACCTTC. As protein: CSVVTDLPSNYGYTF.